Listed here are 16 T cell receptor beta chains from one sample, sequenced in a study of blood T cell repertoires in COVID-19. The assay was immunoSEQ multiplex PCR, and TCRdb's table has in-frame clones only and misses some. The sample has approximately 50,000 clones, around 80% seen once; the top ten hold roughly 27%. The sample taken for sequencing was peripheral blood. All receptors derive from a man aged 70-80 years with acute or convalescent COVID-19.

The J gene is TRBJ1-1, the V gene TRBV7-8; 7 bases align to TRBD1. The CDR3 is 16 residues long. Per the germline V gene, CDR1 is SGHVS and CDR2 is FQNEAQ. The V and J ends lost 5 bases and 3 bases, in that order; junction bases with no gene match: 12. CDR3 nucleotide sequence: TGTGCCAGCAGCCACTCCGAACCGGGACAGCACACTGAAGCTTTCTTT. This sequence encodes CASSHSEPGQHTEAFF.

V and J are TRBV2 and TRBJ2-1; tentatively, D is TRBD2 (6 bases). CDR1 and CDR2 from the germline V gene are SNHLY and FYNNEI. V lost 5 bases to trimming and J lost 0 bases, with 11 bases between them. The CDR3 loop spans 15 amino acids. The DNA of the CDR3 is TGTGCCAGCAGTCTCGACGGGAGCTCCTACAATGAGCAGTTCTTC. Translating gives CASSLDGSSYNEQFF.

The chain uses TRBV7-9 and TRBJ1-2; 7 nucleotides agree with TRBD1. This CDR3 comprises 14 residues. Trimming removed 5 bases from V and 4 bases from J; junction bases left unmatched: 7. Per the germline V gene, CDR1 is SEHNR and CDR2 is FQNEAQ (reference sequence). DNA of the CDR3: TGTGCCAGCAGCCCCGGACAGGTCGGCTATGGCTACACCTTC. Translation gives CASSPGQVGYGYTF.

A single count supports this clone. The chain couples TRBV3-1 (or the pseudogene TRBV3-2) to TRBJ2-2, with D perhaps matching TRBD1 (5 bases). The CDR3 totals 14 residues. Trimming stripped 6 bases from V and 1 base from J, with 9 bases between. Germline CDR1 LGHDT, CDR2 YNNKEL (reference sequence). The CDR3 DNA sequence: TGTGCCAGCAGTTCACAGGAGAACACCGGGGAGCTGTTTTTT. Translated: CASSSQENTGELFF.

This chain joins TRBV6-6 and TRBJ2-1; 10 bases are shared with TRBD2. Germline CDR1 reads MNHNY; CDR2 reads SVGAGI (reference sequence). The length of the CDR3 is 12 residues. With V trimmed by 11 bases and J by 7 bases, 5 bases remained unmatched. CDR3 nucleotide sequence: TGTGCCGTGGGACTAGCGAGGAATGAGCAGTTCTTC. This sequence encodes CAVGLARNEQFF.

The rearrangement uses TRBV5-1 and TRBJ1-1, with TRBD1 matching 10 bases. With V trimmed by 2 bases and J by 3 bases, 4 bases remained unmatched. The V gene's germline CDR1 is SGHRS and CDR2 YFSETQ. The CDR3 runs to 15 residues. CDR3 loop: CASSFQGTGDTEAFF. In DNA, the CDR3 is TGCGCCAGCAGCTTTCAGGGGACAGGGGACACTGAAGCTTTCTTT.

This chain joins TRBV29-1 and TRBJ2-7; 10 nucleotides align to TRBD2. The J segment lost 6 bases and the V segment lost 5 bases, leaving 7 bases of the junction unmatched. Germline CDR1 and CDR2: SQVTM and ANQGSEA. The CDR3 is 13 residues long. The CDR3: CSVKISGRAEQYF. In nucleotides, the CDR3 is TGCAGCGTTAAAATCAGCGGGAGGGCCGAGCAGTACTTC.

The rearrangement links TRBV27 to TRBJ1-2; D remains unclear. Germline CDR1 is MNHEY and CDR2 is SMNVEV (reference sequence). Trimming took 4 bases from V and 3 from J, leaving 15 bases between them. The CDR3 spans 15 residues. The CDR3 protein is CASSSPGRGDYGYTF. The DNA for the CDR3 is TGTGCCAGCAGTTCGCCTGGTCGGGGTGACTATGGCTACACCTTC.

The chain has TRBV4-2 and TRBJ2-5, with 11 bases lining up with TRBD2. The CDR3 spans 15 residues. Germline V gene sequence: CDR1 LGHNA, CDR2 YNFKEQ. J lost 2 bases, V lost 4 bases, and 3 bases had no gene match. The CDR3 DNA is TGTGCCAGCAGCCGGGTAGCGGGAGGGCAAGAGACCCAGTACTTC. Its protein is CASSRVAGGQETQYF.

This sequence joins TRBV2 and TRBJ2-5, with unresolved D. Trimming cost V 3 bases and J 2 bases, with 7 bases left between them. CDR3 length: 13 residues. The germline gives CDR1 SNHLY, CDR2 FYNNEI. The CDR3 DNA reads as TGTGCCAGCAGTGAGTACAGACAAGAGACCCAGTACTTC. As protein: CASSEYRQETQYF. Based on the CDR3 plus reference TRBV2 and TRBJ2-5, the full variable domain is EPEVTQTPSHQVTQMGQEVILRCVPISNHLYFYWYRQILGQKVEFLVSFYNNEISEKSEIFDDQFSVERPDGSNFTLKIRSTKLEDSAMYFCASSEYRQETQYFGPGTRLLVL.

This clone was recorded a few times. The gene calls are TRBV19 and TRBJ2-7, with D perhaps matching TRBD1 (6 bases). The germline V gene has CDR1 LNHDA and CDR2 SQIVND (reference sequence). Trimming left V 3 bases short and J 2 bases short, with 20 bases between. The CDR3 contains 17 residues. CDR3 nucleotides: TGTGCCAGTAGTATTCCTTCATTCGGACAGCCAGCCTACGAGCAGTACTTC. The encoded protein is CASSIPSFGQPAYEQYF.

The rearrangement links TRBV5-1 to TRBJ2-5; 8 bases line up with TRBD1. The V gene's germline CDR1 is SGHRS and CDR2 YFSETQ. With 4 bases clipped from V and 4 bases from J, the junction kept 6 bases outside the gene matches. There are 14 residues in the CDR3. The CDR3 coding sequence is TGCGCCAGCAGCGCCTTGACAGGGGCAGAGACCCAGTACTTC. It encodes CASSALTGAETQYF.

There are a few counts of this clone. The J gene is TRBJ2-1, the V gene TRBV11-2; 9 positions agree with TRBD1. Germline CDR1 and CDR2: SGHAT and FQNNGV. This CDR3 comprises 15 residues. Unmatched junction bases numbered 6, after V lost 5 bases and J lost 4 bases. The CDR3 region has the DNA TGTGCCAGCAGCCCGGGACAGGGAGTTTACAATGAGCAGTTCTTC. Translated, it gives CASSPGQGVYNEQFF.

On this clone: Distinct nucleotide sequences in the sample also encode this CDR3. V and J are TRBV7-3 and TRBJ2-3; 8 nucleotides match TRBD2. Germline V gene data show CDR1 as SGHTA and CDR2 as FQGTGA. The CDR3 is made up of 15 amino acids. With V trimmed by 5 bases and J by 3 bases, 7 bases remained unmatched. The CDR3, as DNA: TGTGCCAGCAGCCCCGGGGGGGGGCCGACAGATACGCAGTATTTT. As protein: CASSPGGGPTDTQYF.

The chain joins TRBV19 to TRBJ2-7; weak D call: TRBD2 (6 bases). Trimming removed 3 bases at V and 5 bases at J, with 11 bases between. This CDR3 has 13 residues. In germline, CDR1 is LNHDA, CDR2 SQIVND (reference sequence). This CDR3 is CASSMEGGDEQYF. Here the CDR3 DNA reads TGTGCCAGTAGTATGGAGGGTGGGGACGAGCAGTACTTC.

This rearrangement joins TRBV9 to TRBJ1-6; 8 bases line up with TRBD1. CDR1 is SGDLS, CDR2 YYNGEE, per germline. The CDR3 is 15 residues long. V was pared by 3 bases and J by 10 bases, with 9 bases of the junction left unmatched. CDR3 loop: CASSEETGGGSPLHF. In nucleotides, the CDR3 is TGTGCCAGCAGCGAGGAAACAGGGGGAGGATCACCCCTCCACTTT.